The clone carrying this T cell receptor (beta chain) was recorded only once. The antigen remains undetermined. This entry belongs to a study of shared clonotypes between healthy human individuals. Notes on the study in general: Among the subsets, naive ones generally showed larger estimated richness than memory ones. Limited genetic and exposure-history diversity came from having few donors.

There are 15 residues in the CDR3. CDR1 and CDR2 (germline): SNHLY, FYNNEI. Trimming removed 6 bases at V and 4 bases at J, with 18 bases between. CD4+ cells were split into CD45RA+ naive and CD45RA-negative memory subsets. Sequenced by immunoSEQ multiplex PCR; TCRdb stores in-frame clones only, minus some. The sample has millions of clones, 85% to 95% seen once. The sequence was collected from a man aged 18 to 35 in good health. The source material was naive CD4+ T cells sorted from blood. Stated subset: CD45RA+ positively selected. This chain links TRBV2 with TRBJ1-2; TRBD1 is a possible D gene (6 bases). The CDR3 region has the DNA TGTGCCAGCAGCCCAAAGGGGGTGGAGGCCTATGGCTACACCTTC. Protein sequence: CASSPKGVEAYGYTF.